At least ten counts were recorded for the clone carrying this TCR beta chain. Antigen unknown. The sample is drawn from a study of regulatory T cells in long-lasting Graves disease. Time point noted: persistent/refractory GD, antithyroid drugs over 5 years with positive TRAb. Researchers made the TCR library from RNA that was extracted from PBMCs. Whole-study results and caveats: More public clonotypes were shared by persistent patients (fewer than 3,000) than by new patients (approximately 990). Persistent-disease Graves' patients showed less TCR diversity than new cases. A limited number of samples was an acknowledged limitation.

Building the TCR beta libraries relied on iRepertoire HTBI primers, and CDR3 regions underwent Arm-PCR. TCRdb fed the multiplex PCR reads into MiXCR, producing one record per CDR3 protein. In the table there are about 400,000 distinct CDR3 sequences, about 20% of which are singletons. The receptor was derived from a female donor with Graves disease. This material consisted of peripheral blood mononuclear cells (PBMCs), taken when the disease was refractory, from a patient treated with antithyroid drugs.

CDR3 in amino acids: CASRVSGTAYEQYF. The CDR3 DNA reads TGTGCCAGCAGAGTCTCCGGGACAGCCTACGAGCAGTACTTC. This chain uses TRBV2 with TRBJ2-7, with TRBD1 identical over 7 bases. The CDR3 consists of 14 residues. V shed 6 bases and J 2 bases; nucleotides not matched to a gene: 7. Per germline, CDR1 SNHLY and CDR2 FYNNEI.